The entry below gives a single T cell receptor (beta chain) sequence along with its context. This entry belongs to a study of blood T cells in healthy people across ages. Samples had at least 6 million PBMCs isolated from them. For the second PCR, which ran for roughly 6 to 12 cycles, a sample-barcoded 5' primer and a J-beta primer mix were used. Using its own MiXCR run on the 5' RACE reads, TCRdb lists one record per CDR3 protein. In the table there are around 1,500,000 distinct CDR3 sequences, roughly 45% of which are singletons. After removal of 4 bases from V and 11 bases from J, the junction contained 8 bases not matched to a gene. The germline gives CDR1 SQVTM, CDR2 ANQGSEA. The CDR3 is 12 amino acids.

The chain has TRBV29-1 and TRBJ2-5; TRBD1 agrees at 9 bases. The TCR comes from a woman aged 18-29 years in good health. Source material: blood. CDR3 sequence reads: CSVVRTGVGQYF. The CDR3, as DNA: TGCAGCGTTGTTAGGACAGGGGTGGGGCAGTACTTC.